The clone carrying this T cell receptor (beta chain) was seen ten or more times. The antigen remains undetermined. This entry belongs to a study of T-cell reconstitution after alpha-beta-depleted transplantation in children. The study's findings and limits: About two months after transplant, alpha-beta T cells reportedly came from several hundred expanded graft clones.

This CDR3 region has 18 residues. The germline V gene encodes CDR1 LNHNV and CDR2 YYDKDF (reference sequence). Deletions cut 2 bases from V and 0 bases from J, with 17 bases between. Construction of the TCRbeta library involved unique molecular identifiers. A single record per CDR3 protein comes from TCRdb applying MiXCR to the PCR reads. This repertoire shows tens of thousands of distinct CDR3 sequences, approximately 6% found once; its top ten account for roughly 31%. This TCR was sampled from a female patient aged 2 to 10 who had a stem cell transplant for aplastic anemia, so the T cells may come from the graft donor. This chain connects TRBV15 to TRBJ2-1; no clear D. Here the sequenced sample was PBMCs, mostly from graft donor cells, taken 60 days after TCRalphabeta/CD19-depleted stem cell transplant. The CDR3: CATSRPEATDSSYNEQFF. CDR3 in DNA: TGTGCCACCAGCAGACCAGAGGCGACGGATAGCTCCTACAATGAGCAGTTCTTC.